This TCR beta chain was recovered during a study of blood T cells in healthy people across ages. Study-level results: Donor CMV status was unknown, possibly confounding expanded clonotype changes.

A J-beta primer mix and a sample-barcoded 5' primer were used in a second PCR of roughly 6 to 11 cycles. A single record per CDR3 protein comes from TCRdb applying MiXCR to the 5' RACE reads. There are around 500,000 distinct CDR3 sequences in the sample; about 27% occur only once, and under 4.5% lies in the top ten. For this clonotype: Antigen specificity is unknown.

This CDR3 is built from 15 residues. CDR1 is SGHTA, CDR2 FQGNSA, per germline. This sample was also put to use in a study of T cells of mothers and their children. As reported in that work: All RNA that had been extracted was used for cDNA synthesis at roughly 1.6 ug per 15 ul. In both related and unrelated pairs, TCR recombination output is shaped similarly by thymic selection.

The origin of this receptor is a boy younger than 10 in good health. Sequencing was done on a sample of blood. This rearrangement joins TRBV7-2 to TRBJ2-5, with 10 bases matching TRBD2. The J call is uncertain, as TRBJ2-1 better fits the DNA end. CDR3 in DNA: TGTGCCAGCAGCTTTGGTCCTCTAGCGGGAGATGAGCAGTTCTTC. It encodes CASSFGPLAGDEQFF.